These 14 T cell receptor beta chains were all obtained from the same sample, sequenced in a study of T cell changes during pregnancy in multiple sclerosis (dated by TCRdb to between 2018 and 2021). The library was produced with the immunoSEQ multiplex PCR assay. As stored in TCRdb, this immuneACCESS dataset retains in-frame rearrangements with V and J assigned. A fraction of the clones does not appear; measured against another copy, unresolved V genes explain less than half of the discrepancy, and the remainder lacks a known reason. The sample includes about 48,000 clones, with 85% to 95% observed a single time. The ten largest clones capture 0.47% of the sample. The source material was CD4+ T cells from peripheral blood mononuclear cells, sampled in the first trimester of pregnancy. These receptors all come from a female donor with multiple sclerosis, enrolled in a pregnancy study.

CDR3 DNA sequence: TGTGCCAGCAGTTACTCAACAACAGGTTCCAACGTCCTGACTTTC. Its translation is CASSYSTTGSNVLTF. The chain couples TRBV6-6 to TRBJ2-6; possible D gene TRBD1, 5 bases. Germline V gives CDR1 MNHNY, CDR2 SVGAGI (reference sequence). V was pared by 0 bases and J by 8 bases, with 11 bases between. The CDR3 consists of 15 residues.

A note on this clone: One end of the junction fails to match germline, which may point to a read error. The V gene is TRBV18, the J gene TRBJ2-2; D gene ambiguous. Germline V gives CDR1 KGHSH, CDR2 LQKENI. The CDR3 length is 16 residues. CDR3: CASSTRVPANPGELFF. DNA of the CDR3: TGTGCCAGCTCCACCCGGGTCCCGGCGAACCCCGGGGAGCTGTTTTTT.

The chain uses TRBV30 and TRBJ2-2, with TRBD1 as a possible D gene (5 bases). Trimming left V 6 bases short and J 8 bases short, with 19 bases between. In germline, CDR1 is GTSNPN, CDR2 SVGIG (reference sequence). The CDR3 has 14 amino acids. The CDR3 sequence: CACPGIRASGELFF. In DNA form, the CDR3 reads TGTGCCTGCCCCGGTATCAGGGCATCGGGGGAGCTGTTTTTT.

CDR3: CASSLAGLAGASSTDTQYF. CDR3 nucleotides: TGTGCCAGCAGCTTAGCTGGTCTAGCGGGGGCCTCTAGCACAGATACGCAGTATTTT. The chain recombines TRBV7-8 with TRBJ2-3; TRBD2 agrees at 10 bases. V lost 0 bases, J lost 0 bases, and 9 bases stayed unmatched. CDR1 and CDR2 from the germline V gene are SGHVS and FQNEAQ. This CDR3 region has 19 residues.

The chain has TRBV19 and TRBJ1-6; no firm D call. Germline V gene sequence: CDR1 LNHDA, CDR2 SQIVND (reference sequence). CDR3 length: 13 amino acids. Deletions cut 3 bases from V and 11 bases from J, with 11 bases between. The CDR3 nucleotides are TGTGCCAGTAGTATGGAGGGTTCGACACCCCTCCACTTT. Its translation: CASSMEGSTPLHF. Full variable domain (missing parts from reference TRBV19 and TRBJ1-6): DGGITQSPKYLFRKEGQNVTLSCEQNLNHDAMYWYRQDPGQGLRLIYYSQIVNDFQKGDIAEGYSVSREKKESFPLTVTSAQKNPTAFYLCASSMEGSTPLHFGNGTRLTVT.

The genes are TRBV6-6 and TRBJ1-5; no reliable D call. V dropped 6 bases and J dropped 3 bases, with 12 bases sitting between them. The CDR3 has 14 residues. The germline gives CDR1 MNHNY, CDR2 SVGAGI (reference sequence). The CDR3 loop reads CASRAVENNQPQHF. CDR3 sequence (DNA): TGTGCCAGCAGAGCCGTTGAGAACAATCAGCCCCAGCATTTT.

This sequence joins TRBV19 and TRBJ2-3, with D possibly TRBD1 on 5 matching bases. The CDR3 is made up of 16 amino acids. Germline loops: CDR1 LNHDA, CDR2 SQIVND (reference sequence). The germline V and J ends were trimmed by 7 bases and 1 base, with 18 bases remaining between them. CDR3 protein: CASTKQVGLGTDTQYF. The CDR3 region has the DNA TGTGCCAGTACTAAACAGGTCGGTCTTGGCACAGATACGCAGTATTTT.

In its sample, this clone was seen once. This sequence joins TRBV7-6 and TRBJ1-1; D is perhaps TRBD1 (5 bases). V lost 5 bases to trimming and J lost 6 bases, with 19 bases between them. This CDR3 comprises 15 residues. Germline assignment: CDR1 SGHVS and CDR2 FNYEAQ. CDR3 coding DNA: TGTGCCAGCAGCCGCTCACCGGTAGGGGCCCCTGAAGCTTTCTTT. It encodes CASSRSPVGAPEAFF.

The chain joins TRBV6-1 to TRBJ1-1; TRBD1 is a possible D gene (6 bases). The germline gives CDR1 MNHNS, CDR2 SASEGT. This CDR3 region has 14 residues. Trimming removed 4 bases from V and 4 bases from J, with 13 bases in between. The CDR3 sequence is CASSVNRVGTEAFF. The CDR3 nucleotides are TGTGCCAGCAGTGTAAACAGGGTGGGCACTGAAGCTTTCTTT.

V gene TRBV30 combines with J gene TRBJ1-2, with 7 bases lining up with TRBD1. Germline V gives CDR1 GTSNPN, CDR2 SVGIG (reference sequence). The length of the CDR3 is 13 residues. With V trimmed by 4 bases and J by 4 bases, 6 bases remained unmatched. The CDR3: CAWTPTGFYGYTF. Written as DNA, the CDR3 is TGTGCCTGGACCCCGACAGGGTTCTATGGCTACACCTTC.

This rearrangement joins TRBV6-1 to TRBJ2-7; TRBD2 might be the D (5 bases). The CDR3 covers 15 residues. With 8 bases removed from V and 2 bases from J, the gap between germline ends came to 19 bases. The germline V gene encodes CDR1 MNHNS and CDR2 SASEGT. The CDR3 DNA follows: TGTGCCAGCGCCGGTGTGCGGGTCTTGGCCTACGAGCAGTACTTC. Translated: CASAGVRVLAYEQYF.

The chain couples TRBV2 to TRBJ1-5, with D maybe TRBD1 (5 bases). Germline V lookup: CDR1 SNHLY, CDR2 FYNNEI. V lost 7 bases and J lost 6, with 13 bases in between. The CDR3 covers 13 residues. Here the CDR3 reads CASNPTAPQPQHF. As DNA, the CDR3 is TGTGCCAGCAACCCGACAGCACCTCAGCCCCAGCATTTT.

This sequence joins TRBV7-3 and TRBJ2-3; 9 bases agree with TRBD2. The CDR3 length is 13 residues. Unmatched junction bases numbered 4, after V lost 5 bases and J lost 7 bases. The germline V gene has CDR1 SGHTA and CDR2 FQGTGA. CDR3 sequence reads: CASSQGLAHTQYF. As DNA, the CDR3 is TGTGCCAGCAGCCAAGGACTAGCGCATACGCAGTATTTT.

The chain links TRBV7-3 to TRBJ2-3, with TRBD2 identical over 7 bases. This CDR3 spans 18 amino acids. The junction had 15 bases not matched to a gene; V was cut back by 2 bases and J by 4 bases. CDR1 SGHTA and CDR2 FQGTGA come from the germline V gene. The CDR3 nucleotides read TGTGCCAGCAGCTTAGGCGGGGAGGGCGTTTCCTGGCCAGATACGCAGTATTTT. It translates to CASSLGGEGVSWPDTQYF.